This T cell receptor beta chain appears in the sequencing data of a study of blood T cells in healthy people across ages. Notes on the study in general: TCR beta diversity per million T cells fell roughly linearly with age.

It was approximately 10 milliliters of peripheral blood that were drawn from each donor. The use of a sample-barcoded 5' primer and a J-beta primer mix characterized a second PCR of roughly 6 to 11 cycles. A 12-random-nucleotide template-switch adaptor tagged each cDNA molecule. TCRdb reanalysed the 5' RACE reads using MiXCR and keeps one entry per CDR3 protein. Of around 650,000 distinct CDR3 sequences listed, 40% to 50% are singletons. This clonotype was observed a handful of times. Its matching antigen is unknown. The CDR3 spans 12 residues. V lost 6 bases, J lost 3 bases, and 5 bases stayed unmatched. CDR1 is DFQATT, CDR2 SNEGSKA, per germline (reference sequence).

The receptor was derived from an elderly man in good health. The rearrangement joins TRBV20-1 to TRBJ2-7, with 7 bases fitting TRBD1. Sequencing was done on a sample of blood. The CDR3 region has the DNA TGCAGTGCCCAGGACAGGCTCTACGAGCAGTACTTC. This encodes CSAQDRLYEQYF.